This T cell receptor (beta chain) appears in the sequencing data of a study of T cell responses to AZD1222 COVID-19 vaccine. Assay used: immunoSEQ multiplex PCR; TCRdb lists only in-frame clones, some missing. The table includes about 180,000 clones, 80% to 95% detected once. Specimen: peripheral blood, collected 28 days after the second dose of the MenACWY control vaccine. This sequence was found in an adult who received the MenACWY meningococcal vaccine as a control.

The CDR3 is CASRVQGYNSPLHF. The CDR3 bases are TGTGCCAGCAGGGTCCAGGGGTATAATTCACCCCTCCACTTT. The J gene is TRBJ1-6, the V gene TRBV6-5; perhaps TRBD1 as D (6 bases). The CDR3 has 14 amino acids. Trimming left V 6 bases short and J 4 bases short, with 10 bases between. The germline V gene has CDR1 MNHEY and CDR2 SVGAGI.